This T cell receptor (beta chain) comes out of a study of blood T cell repertoires in COVID-19. On the study more broadly: Sites in the United States, Italy and Spain provided acute and convalescent COVID-19 samples. Sample material is recorded as cDNA or gDNA derived from T cells, B-cell-depleted T cells, or PBMCs.

CDR3 length equals 13 residues. V was cut by 4 bases and J by 12 bases, with 17 bases left in between. Germline CDR1 SGHRS, CDR2 YFSETQ. Participants were aged roughly 18 to 89 years from about two dozen US areas. Donors in Cohort 3 who had recovered were those with two negative PCRs, healthcare professional clearance, or resolution of their symptoms. Clones were read by immunoSEQ multiplex PCR, and TCRdb kept only the in-frame ones, dropping some. This table holds 500,000 or so clones, roughly 87% found once. The TCR comes from a woman aged 18-30 years who had recovered from COVID-19. The sample consisted of PBMCs or T cells enriched from blood (not recorded which). The chain links TRBV5-1 to TRBJ2-1, with D perhaps TRBD2 (7 bases). The CDR3 here is CASSPLWGGAQFF. The CDR3 DNA is TGCGCCAGCAGCCCTCTATGGGGGGGGGCGCAGTTCTTC.